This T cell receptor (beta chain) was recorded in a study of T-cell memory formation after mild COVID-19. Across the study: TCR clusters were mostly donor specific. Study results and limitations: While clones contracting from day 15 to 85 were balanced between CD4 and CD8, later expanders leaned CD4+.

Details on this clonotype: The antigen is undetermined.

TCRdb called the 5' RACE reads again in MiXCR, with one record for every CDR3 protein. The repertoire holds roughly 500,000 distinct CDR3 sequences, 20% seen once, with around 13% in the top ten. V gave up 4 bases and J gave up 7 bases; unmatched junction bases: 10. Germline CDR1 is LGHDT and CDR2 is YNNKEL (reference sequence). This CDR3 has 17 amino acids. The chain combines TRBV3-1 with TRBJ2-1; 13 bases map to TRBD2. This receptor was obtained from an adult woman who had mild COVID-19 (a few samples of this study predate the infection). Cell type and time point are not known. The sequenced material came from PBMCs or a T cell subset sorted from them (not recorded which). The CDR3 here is CASSRQLAGGPWNEQFF. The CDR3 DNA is TGTGCCAGCAGCCGGCAACTAGCGGGGGGGCCATGGAATGAGCAGTTCTTC.